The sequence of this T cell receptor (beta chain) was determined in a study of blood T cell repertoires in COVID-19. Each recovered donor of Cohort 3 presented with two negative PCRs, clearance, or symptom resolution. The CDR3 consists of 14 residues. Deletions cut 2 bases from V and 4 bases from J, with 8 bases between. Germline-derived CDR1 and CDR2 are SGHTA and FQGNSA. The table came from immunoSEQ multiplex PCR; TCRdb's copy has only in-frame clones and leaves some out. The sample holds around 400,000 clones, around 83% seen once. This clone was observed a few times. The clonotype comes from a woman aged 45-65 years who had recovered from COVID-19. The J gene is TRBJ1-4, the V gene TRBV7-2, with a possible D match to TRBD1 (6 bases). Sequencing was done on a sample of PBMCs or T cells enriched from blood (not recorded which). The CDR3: CASSLQGNNEKLFF. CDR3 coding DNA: TGTGCCAGCAGCTTACAGGGGAATAATGAAAAACTGTTTTTT. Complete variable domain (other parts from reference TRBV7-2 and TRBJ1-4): GAGVSQSPSNKVTEKGKDVELRCDPISGHTALYWYRQSLGQGLEFLIYFQGNSAPDKSGLPSDRFSAERTGGSVSTLTIQRTQQEDSAVYLCASSLQGNNEKLFFGSGTQLSVL.